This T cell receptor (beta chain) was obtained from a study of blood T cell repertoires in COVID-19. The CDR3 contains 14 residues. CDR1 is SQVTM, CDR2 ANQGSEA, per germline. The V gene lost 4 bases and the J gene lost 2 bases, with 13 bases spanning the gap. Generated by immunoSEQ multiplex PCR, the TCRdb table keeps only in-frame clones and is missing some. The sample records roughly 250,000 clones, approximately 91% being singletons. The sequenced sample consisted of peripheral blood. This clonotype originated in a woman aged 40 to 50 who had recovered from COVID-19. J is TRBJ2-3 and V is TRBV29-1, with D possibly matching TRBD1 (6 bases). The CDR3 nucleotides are TGCAGCGTTGGGGGGCGGACTTACACAGATACGCAGTATTTT. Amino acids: CSVGGRTYTDTQYF.